This TCR beta chain comes out of a study of CD8+CD57+ T cells in acquired aplastic anemia. Patients picked for sequencing had shown CD8+CD57+ cell expansion detected by flow cytometry. For CDR3 and TCR beta VDJ profiling, genomic DNA was the template used. TCRdb redid the calling of the reads with MiXCR, one entry per CDR3 protein. Counted here are approximately 170,000 distinct CDR3 sequences, 40% to 55% occurring once; the ten biggest clones make up about 2.9%. The source is a human donor with aplastic anemia. Sequenced input: sorted CD4+, CD8+, or CD8+CD57+ T cells (not recorded which) from PBMCs.

CDR3 nucleotides: TGTGCCAGCAGCCTACGAAGGGCGGGGGCGAACTACAATGAAAAACTGTTTTTT. Translation: CASSLRRAGANYNEKLFF. V is TRBV11-2 and J is TRBJ1-4; D is possibly TRBD1 (6 bases). Trimming took off 5 bases at V and 5 bases at J, with 24 bases between the two ends. There are 18 residues in the CDR3. Germline V CDR1 and CDR2: SGHAT, FQNNGV.